What follows describes a single T cell receptor beta chain. Germline CDR1 reads SNHLY; CDR2 reads FYNNEI. The CDR3 is made up of 14 amino acids. Between the trimmed V and J ends, which lost 5 bases and 3 bases, there was a span of 11 bases. The data belong to a study of T cells in Graves' hyperthyroidism and ophthalmopathy. Amplification targeted TCR beta CDR3 regions from RNA transcripts. First-round RT-PCR of the TCR CDR3 relied on the HTBI primer set. TCRdb reprocessed the multiplex PCR reads via MiXCR and lists one record per CDR3 protein. The sample contains about 290,000 distinct CDR3 sequences, 13% of which appear only once.

The receptor was isolated from a woman aged 25-40 years with Graves' hyperthyroidism that later progressed to Graves' ophthalmopathy. The sequenced sample was blood. V gene TRBV2 combines with J gene TRBJ2-1, with D maybe TRBD2 (6 bases). The CDR3 DNA reads TGTGCCAGCAGTCCCAGCGGGTACTACAATGAGCAGTTCTTC. Translated: CASSPSGYYNEQFF.